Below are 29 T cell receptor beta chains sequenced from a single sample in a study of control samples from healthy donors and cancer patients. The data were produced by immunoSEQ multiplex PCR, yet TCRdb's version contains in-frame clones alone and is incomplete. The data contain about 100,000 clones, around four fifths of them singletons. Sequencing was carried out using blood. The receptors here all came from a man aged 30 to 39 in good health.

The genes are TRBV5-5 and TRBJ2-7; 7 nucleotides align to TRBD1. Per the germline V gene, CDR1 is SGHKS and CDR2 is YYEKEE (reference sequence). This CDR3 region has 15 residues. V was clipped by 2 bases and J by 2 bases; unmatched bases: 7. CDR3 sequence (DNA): TGTGCCAGCAGCTTAGTCTGGGACAGCACCTACGAGCAGTACTTC. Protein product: CASSLVWDSTYEQYF.

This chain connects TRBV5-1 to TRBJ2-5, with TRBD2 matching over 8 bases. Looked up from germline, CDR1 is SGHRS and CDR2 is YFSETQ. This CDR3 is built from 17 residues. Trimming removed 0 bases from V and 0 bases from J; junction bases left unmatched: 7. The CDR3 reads CASSLANLAGYQETQYF. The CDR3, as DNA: TGCGCCAGCAGCTTGGCCAACCTAGCGGGTTACCAAGAGACCCAGTACTTC.

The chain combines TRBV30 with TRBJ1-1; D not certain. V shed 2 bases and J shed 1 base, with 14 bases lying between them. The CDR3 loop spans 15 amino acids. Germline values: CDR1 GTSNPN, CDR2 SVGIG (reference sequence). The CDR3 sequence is CAWSREGGSNTEAFF. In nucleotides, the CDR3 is TGTGCCTGGAGTAGAGAGGGCGGTTCGAACACTGAAGCTTTCTTT.

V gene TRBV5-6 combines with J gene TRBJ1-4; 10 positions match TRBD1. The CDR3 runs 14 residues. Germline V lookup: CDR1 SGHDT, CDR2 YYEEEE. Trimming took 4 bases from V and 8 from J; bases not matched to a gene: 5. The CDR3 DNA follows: TGTGCCAGCAGCCTAGGGACAGGGGTAGAAAAACTGTTTTTT. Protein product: CASSLGTGVEKLFF.

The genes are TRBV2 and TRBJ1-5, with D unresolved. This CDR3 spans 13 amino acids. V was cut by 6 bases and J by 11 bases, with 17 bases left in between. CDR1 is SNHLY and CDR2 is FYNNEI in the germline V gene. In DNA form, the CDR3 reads TGTGCCAGCAGGGCGGTGGTAGGATCAGCCCAGCATTTT. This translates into CASRAVVGSAQHF.

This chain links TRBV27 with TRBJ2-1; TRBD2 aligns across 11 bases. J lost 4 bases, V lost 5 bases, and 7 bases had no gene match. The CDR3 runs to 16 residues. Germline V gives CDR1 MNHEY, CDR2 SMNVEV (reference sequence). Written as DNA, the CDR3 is TGTGCCAGCAGTGGGTCCGGGACTAGCGGATACAATGAGCAGTTCTTC. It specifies CASSGSGTSGYNEQFF.

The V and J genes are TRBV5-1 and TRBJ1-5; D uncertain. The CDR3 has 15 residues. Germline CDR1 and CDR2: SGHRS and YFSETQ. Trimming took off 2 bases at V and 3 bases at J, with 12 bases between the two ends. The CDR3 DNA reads TGCGCCAGCAGCTTCATCCCGGGGAACAATCAGCCCCAGCATTTT. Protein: CASSFIPGNNQPQHF.

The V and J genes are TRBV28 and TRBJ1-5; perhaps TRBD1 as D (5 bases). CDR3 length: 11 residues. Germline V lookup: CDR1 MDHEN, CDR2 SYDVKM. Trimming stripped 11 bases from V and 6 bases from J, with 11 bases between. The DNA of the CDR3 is TGTGCCTCAGGGTTGCCTCAGCCCCAGCATTTT. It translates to CASGLPQPQHF.

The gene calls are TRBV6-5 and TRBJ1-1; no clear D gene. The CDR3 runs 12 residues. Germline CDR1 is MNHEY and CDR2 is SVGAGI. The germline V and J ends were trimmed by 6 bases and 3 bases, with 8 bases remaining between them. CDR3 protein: CASRAEDTEAFF. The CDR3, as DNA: TGTGCCAGCAGGGCAGAGGACACTGAAGCTTTCTTT.

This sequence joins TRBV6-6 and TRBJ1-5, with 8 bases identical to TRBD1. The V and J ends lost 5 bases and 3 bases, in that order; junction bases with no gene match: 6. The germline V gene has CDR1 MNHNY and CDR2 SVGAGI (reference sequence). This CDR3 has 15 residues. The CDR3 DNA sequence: TGTGCCAGCAGTCTCGACAGGGGCTTCAATCAGCCCCAGCATTTT. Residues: CASSLDRGFNQPQHF.

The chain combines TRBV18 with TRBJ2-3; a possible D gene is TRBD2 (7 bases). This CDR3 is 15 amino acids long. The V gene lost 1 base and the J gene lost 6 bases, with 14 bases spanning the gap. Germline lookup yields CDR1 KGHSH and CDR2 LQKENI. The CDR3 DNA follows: TGTGCCAGCTCACCACTAGGGGGGGCGGCGGATACGCAGTATTTT. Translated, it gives CASSPLGGAADTQYF.

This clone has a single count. The CDR3 here is CASNRFSYEQYF. CDR3 DNA: TGTGCCAGCAACAGATTCTCCTACGAGCAGTACTTC. The chain joins TRBV19 to TRBJ2-7; no firm D call. Deletions cut 9 bases from V and 0 bases from J, with 9 bases between. The length of the CDR3 is 12 residues. CDR1 and CDR2 from the germline V gene are LNHDA and SQIVND (reference sequence).

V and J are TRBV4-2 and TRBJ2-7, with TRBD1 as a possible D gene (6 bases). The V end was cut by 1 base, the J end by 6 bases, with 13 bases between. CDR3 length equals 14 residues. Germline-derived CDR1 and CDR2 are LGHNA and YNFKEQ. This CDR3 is CASSQGDRSGEQYF. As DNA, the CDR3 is TGTGCCAGCAGCCAAGGAGACAGGAGTGGCGAGCAGTACTTC.

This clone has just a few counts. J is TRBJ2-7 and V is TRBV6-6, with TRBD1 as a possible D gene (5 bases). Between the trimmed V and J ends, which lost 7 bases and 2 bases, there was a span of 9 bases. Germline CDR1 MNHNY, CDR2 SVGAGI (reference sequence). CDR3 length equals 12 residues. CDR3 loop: CASKQVAYEQYF. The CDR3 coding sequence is TGTGCCAGCAAACAGGTAGCCTACGAGCAGTACTTC.

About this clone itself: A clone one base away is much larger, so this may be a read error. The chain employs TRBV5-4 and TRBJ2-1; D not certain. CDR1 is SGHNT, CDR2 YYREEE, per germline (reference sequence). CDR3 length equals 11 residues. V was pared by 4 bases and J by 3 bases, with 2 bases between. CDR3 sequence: CASSIYNEQFF. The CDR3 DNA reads TGTGCCAGCAGCATCTACAATGAGCAGTTCTTC.

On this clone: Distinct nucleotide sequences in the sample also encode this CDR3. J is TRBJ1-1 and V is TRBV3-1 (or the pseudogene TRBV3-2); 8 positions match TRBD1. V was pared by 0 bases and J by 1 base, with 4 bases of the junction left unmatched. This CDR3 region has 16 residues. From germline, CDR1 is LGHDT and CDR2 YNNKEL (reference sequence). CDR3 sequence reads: CASSQEGQGRNTEAFF. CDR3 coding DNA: TGTGCCAGCAGCCAAGAAGGACAGGGTAGGAACACTGAAGCTTTCTTT.

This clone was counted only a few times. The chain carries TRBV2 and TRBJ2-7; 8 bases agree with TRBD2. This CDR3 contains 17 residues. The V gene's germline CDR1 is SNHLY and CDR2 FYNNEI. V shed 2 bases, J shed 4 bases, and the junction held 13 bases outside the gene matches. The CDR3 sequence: CASSESGQRGPKYEQYF. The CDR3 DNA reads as TGTGCCAGCAGTGAATCCGGTCAGCGGGGGCCGAAATACGAGCAGTACTTC.

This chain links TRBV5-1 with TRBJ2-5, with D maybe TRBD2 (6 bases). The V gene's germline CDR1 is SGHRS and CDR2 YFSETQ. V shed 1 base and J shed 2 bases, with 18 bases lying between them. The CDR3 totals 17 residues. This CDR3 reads CASSLTGWGVPQETQYF. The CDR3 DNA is TGCGCCAGCAGCTTGACGGGCTGGGGGGTTCCTCAAGAGACCCAGTACTTC.

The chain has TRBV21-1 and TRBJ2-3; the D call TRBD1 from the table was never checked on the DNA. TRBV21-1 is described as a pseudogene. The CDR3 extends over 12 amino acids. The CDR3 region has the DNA TGTGCCAGCAGCGGGACAGGGGATACGCAGTATTTT. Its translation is CASSGTGDTQYF.

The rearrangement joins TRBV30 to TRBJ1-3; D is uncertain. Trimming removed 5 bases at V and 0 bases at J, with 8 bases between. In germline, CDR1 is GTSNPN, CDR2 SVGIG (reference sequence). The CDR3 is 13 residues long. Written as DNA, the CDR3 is TGTGCCTGGGAAATATTCTCTGGAAACACCATATATTTT. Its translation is CAWEIFSGNTIYF.

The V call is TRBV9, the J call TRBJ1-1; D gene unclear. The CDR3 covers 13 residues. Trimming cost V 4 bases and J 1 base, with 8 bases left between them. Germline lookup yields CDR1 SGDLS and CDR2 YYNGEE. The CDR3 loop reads CASSSTANTEAFF. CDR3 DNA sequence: TGTGCCAGCAGCTCGACCGCGAACACTGAAGCTTTCTTT.

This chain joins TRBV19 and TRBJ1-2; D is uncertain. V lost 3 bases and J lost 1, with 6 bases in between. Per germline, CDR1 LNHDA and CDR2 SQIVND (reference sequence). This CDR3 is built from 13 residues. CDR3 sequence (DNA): TGTGCCAGTAGTATGAGGGATAACTATGGCTACACCTTC. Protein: CASSMRDNYGYTF. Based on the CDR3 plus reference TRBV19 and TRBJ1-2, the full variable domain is DGGITQSPKYLFRKEGQNVTLSCEQNLNHDAMYWYRQDPGQGLRLIYYSQIVNDFQKGDIAEGYSVSREKKESFPLTVTSAQKNPTAFYLCASSMRDNYGYTFGSGTRLTVV.

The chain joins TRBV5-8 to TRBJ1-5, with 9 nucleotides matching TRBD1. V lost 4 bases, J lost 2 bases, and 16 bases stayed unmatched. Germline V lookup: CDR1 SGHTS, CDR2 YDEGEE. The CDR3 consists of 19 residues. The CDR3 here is CASSVEAGTGINGNQPQHF. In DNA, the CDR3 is TGTGCCAGCAGCGTTGAAGCCGGGACAGGGATCAACGGCAATCAGCCCCAGCATTTT.

CDR3 region: CASSNAGLGSPEAFF. The CDR3 coding sequence is TGTGCCAGCAGCAACGCCGGGCTGGGATCGCCTGAAGCTTTCTTT. This chain connects TRBV5-5 to TRBJ1-1; D uncertain. Germline values: CDR1 SGHKS, CDR2 YYEKEE (reference sequence). The CDR3 covers 15 residues. The V gene lost 4 bases and the J gene lost 6 bases, with 19 bases spanning the gap.

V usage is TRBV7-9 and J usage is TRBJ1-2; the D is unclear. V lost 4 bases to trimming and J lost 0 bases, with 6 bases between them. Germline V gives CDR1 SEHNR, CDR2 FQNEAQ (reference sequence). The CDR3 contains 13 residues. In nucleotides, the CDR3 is TGTGCCAGCAGCTACGAGGCTAACTATGGCTACACCTTC. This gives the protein CASSYEANYGYTF.

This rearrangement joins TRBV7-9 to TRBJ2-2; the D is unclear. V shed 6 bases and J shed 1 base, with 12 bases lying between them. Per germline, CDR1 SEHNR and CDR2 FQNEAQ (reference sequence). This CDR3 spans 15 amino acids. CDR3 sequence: CASSNHRGNTGELFF. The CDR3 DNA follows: TGTGCCAGCAGTAATCACCGAGGGAACACCGGGGAGCTGTTTTTT.

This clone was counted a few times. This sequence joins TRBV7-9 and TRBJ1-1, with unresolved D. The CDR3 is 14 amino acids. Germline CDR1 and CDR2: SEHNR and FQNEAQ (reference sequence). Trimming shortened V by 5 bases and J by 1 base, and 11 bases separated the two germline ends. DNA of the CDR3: TGTGCCAGCAGCAGCCAGGCGGGGAACACTGAAGCTTTCTTT. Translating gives CASSSQAGNTEAFF.

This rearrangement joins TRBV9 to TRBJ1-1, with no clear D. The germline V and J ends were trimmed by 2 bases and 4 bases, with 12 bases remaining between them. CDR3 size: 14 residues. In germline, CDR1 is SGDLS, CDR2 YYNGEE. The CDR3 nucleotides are TGTGCCAGCAGCGTTTCTGTGGATCCCACTGAAGCTTTCTTT. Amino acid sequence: CASSVSVDPTEAFF.

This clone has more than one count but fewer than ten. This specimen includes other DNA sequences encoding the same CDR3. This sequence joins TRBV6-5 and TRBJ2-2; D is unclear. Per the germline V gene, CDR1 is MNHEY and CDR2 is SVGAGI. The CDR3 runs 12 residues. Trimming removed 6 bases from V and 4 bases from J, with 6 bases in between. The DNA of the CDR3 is TGTGCCAGCAGCCGCACCACCGGGGAGCTGTTTTTT. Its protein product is CASSRTTGELFF.